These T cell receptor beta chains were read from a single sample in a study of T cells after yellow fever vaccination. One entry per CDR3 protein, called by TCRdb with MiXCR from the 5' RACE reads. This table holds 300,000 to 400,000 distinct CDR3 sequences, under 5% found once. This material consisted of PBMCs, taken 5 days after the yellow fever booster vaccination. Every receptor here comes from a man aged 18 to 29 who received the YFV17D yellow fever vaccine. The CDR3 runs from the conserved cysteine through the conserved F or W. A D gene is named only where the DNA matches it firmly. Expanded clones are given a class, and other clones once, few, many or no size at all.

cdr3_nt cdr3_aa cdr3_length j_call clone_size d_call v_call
TGTGCCAGCAGCTCTAGGCAGGGGTTCGATCAGCCCCAGCATTTT CASSSRQGFDQPQHF 15 TRBJ1-5 few - TRBV7-2
TGTGCCAGCAGTTACTCCCTATTCAACGAGCAGTACTTC CASSYSLFNEQYF 13 TRBJ2-7 - - TRBV6-5
TGTGCCAGCAGCTCTCGGAGAGAGACCCAGTACTTC CASSSRRETQYF 12 TRBJ2-5 many - TRBV7-6
TGTGCCAGCACGGGGGGCCTCAACTACAATGAGCAGTTCTTC CASTGGLNYNEQFF 14 TRBJ2-1 few - TRBV2
TGTGCCACCCAACAGGGTTCCACAGATACGCAGTATTTT CATQQGSTDTQYF 13 TRBJ2-3 - - TRBV12-3/TRBV12-4
TGTGCCAGCAGCTTAGTTGCCCTCAGAAACACTGAAGCTTTCTTT CASSLVALRNTEAFF 15 TRBJ1-1 many - TRBV7-9
TGTGCCAGCACCAGACAAGGGGGGCACGAGCAGTACTTC CASTRQGGHEQYF 13 TRBJ2-7 - - TRBV6-5
TGTGCCAGCGGATGGACGGAGAACACCGGGGAGCTGTTTTTT CASGWTENTGELFF 14 TRBJ2-2 many - TRBV12-3/TRBV12-4
TGTGCCACCAGTGATTTGAGTGAGGGGAATCAGCCCCAGCATTTT CATSDLSEGNQPQHF 15 TRBJ1-5 - - TRBV24-1
TGTGCCAGCAGCGCCGCAGAAACAGGGGGATCCCTCGAGCAGTACTTC CASSAAETGGSLEQYF 16 TRBJ2-7 - TRBD1 TRBV9
TGTGCCAGCAGCCGACCGGAAGTTGCCGGGGAGCTGTTTTTT CASSRPEVAGELFF 14 TRBJ2-2 few - TRBV3-1
TGTGCCAGCAGCTTAACAGGAACATACTACACCTTC CASSLTGTYYTF 12 TRBJ1-2 many - TRBV7-8
TGTGCCAGCAGTCCCAGGGGCTGGGGCGTTGCTTTCTTT CASSPRGWGVAFF 13 TRBJ1-1 many - TRBV12-3/TRBV12-4
TGTGCCAGCAGCCGAATAGGACAGGGTTTGGAGCTGTTTTTT CASSRIGQGLELFF 14 TRBJ2-2 many TRBD1 TRBV12-3/TRBV12-4
TGCAGTGCTAGGTCCGCCTGGGCGGGGGGGCATCAAGATACGCAGTATTTT CSARSAWAGGHQDTQYF 17 TRBJ2-3 many TRBD2 TRBV20-1
TGTGCCAGCAGCTTAGAAGAGGACCAGAACACTGAAGCTTTCTTT CASSLEEDQNTEAFF 15 TRBJ1-1 - - TRBV7-9
TGTGCCAGCAGGTTCCTAGGAACGCAGGAGCAGTACTTC CASRFLGTQEQYF 13 TRBJ2-7 few - TRBV12-3/TRBV12-4
TGTGCTAGTGGTTCCGGGGGAACACCCCTCCACTTT CASGSGGTPLHF 12 TRBJ1-6 - - TRBV12-5
TGTGCCAGCAGCCAAGAGGGACTAGCGACAGATACGCAGTATTTT CASSQEGLATDTQYF 15 TRBJ2-3 many TRBD2 TRBV4-2
TGTGCCAGCTCACACCCCCTAGAGACCCAGTACTTC CASSHPLETQYF 12 TRBJ2-5 many - TRBV18
TGTGCCAGCAGTGCCCAGCGGGGGGGTTCACCCCTCCACTTT CASSAQRGGSPLHF 14 TRBJ1-6 - - TRBV6-5
TGCAGTGCTGATCCCCAGAGAGGAAACAATGAGCAGTTCTTC CSADPQRGNNEQFF 14 TRBJ2-1 few - TRBV20-1
TGTGCCAGCAGAACAGGGTCCAATGAGCAGTTCTTC CASRTGSNEQFF 12 TRBJ2-1 few - TRBV6-5
TGCGCCAGCAGCCCCGGGGACAGAAACTATGGCTACACCTTC CASSPGDRNYGYTF 14 TRBJ1-2 - TRBD1 TRBV5-1
TGCGCCAGCAGCCAAGAGGGGCACCTAAACACTGAAGCTTTCTTT CASSQEGHLNTEAFF 15 TRBJ1-1 few - TRBV4-3
TGTGCCTGGAGTGTACTTCGGGACAGTCGGGAGACCCAGTACTTC CAWSVLRDSRETQYF 15 TRBJ2-5 few TRBD1 TRBV30
TGTGCCAGCAGTTCCGGGTTTGAGCAGTTCTTC CASSSGFEQFF 11 TRBJ2-1 many - TRBV6-2/TRBV6-3
TGTGCCAGCAGCCCCTGGACAGGGGGCGAGGCCAACGTCCTGACTTTC CASSPWTGGEANVLTF 16 TRBJ2-6 few TRBD1 TRBV7-2
TGTGCCAGCACCTCCACCGATTGGACAGGGGCAGCCGGTGAGCAGTTCTTC CASTSTDWTGAAGEQFF 17 TRBJ2-1 - TRBD1 TRBV7-9
TGCAGTGCGGGACTAGCGGGAAACCAAGAGACCCAGTACTTC CSAGLAGNQETQYF 14 TRBJ2-5 few TRBD2 TRBV20-1
TGCGCCAGCAGTGAGTCTTCGGGACAGTCCTACGAGCAGTACTTC CASSESSGQSYEQYF 15 TRBJ2-7 - TRBD1 TRBV10-2
TGTGCCAGCAGCCAGAAGGGTCAGGGCACTGAAGCTTTCTTT CASSQKGQGTEAFF 14 TRBJ1-1 few - TRBV3-1
TGCAGTACCGGAACTCGGACTAGCGGAGTCACAGATACGCAGTATTTT CSTGTRTSGVTDTQYF 16 TRBJ2-3 - TRBD2 TRBV20-1
TGTGCCAGCAGCTTAAACGAGGTGGTCATTGGCTACACCTTC CASSLNEVVIGYTF 14 TRBJ1-2 few - TRBV7-3
TGTGCCATCAACTTGGAAGGCCGGGACAGGTCGAACACCGGGGAGCTGTTTTTT CAINLEGRDRSNTGELFF 18 TRBJ2-2 few TRBD1 TRBV10-3
TGTGCCAGCAGTTTAGTCCAGGGCATATATTTT CASSLVQGIYF 11 TRBJ1-3 many - TRBV12-3/TRBV12-4
TGTGCCAGCAGTTTCCCTTGGGAGGCCCCCTACGAGCAGTACTTC CASSFPWEAPYEQYF 15 TRBJ2-7 - - TRBV6-6
TGTGCCAGCAGCGGCCTAGTCAAGAACACTGAAGCTTTCTTT CASSGLVKNTEAFF 14 TRBJ1-1 - - TRBV6-2/TRBV6-3
TGTGCCAGCAGCCCCTGGGACAGCATGAACACTGAAGCTTTCTTT CASSPWDSMNTEAFF 15 TRBJ1-1 few TRBD1 TRBV3-1
TGTGCCAGCGGGTTGGGGGTTGAGCAGTTCTTC CASGLGVEQFF 11 TRBJ2-1 few - TRBV7-3
TGCAGTGCTAGAGATCCAGTTGCTCGTGGCATTCAGTACTTC CSARDPVARGIQYF 14 TRBJ2-4 many - TRBV20-1
TGCGCCAGCAGAAACCCACAGGGCTCGTTCGGCGGCTACACCTTC CASRNPQGSFGGYTF 15 TRBJ1-2 - - TRBV4-1
TGTGCCAGCAGCTTGTGGGGAAACATTCAGTACTTC CASSLWGNIQYF 12 TRBJ2-4 many - TRBV5-6
TGCGCCAGCAACTGGGCTTCCTCGGGGACTGAAGCTTTCTTT CASNWASSGTEAFF 14 TRBJ1-1 many - TRBV5-1
TGTGCCAGCAGAGGACGGGGGAACACTGAAGCTTTCTTT CASRGRGNTEAFF 13 TRBJ1-1 few - TRBV12-3/TRBV12-4
TGTGCCAGCAGAGCTTTTACGGATGGAGAGCAGTTCTTC CASRAFTDGEQFF 13 TRBJ2-1 many - TRBV7-9
TGCAGCGTTTCCCGGGACAGGGGCGCTGAAGCTTTCTTT CSVSRDRGAEAFF 13 TRBJ1-1 many TRBD1 TRBV29-1
TGCGCCAGCAGCTTTAACGGGGAGAGCACTGAAGCTTTCTTT CASSFNGESTEAFF 14 TRBJ1-1 - - TRBV5-1
TGTGCCACCAGGTGGGACAGGGGAGATGAAAAACTGTTTTTT CATRWDRGDEKLFF 14 TRBJ1-4 few TRBD1 TRBV15
TGTGCCAGCAGTTTCTACGAGACCCAGTACTTC CASSFYETQYF 11 TRBJ2-5 many - TRBV12-3/TRBV12-4
TGTGCCAGCAGCTTAGGACTAGCGGATACGCAGTATTTT CASSLGLADTQYF 13 TRBJ2-3 many TRBD2 TRBV7-9
TGTGCCACCTATCCCGTTTGGGACAAGGAGTTCTTC CATYPVWDKEFF 12 TRBJ2-1 few - TRBV24-1
TGTGCCAGCTCTGATTGGGTCAGCTCTGGAAACACCATATATTTT CASSDWVSSGNTIYF 15 TRBJ1-3 few - TRBV12-3/TRBV12-4
TGCAGTGCCCTTGGTGGGGTTGATCAGCCCCAGCATTTT CSALGGVDQPQHF 13 TRBJ1-5 - - TRBV20-1
TGTGCCAGCAGCTTAGCGCTCGCTAGCGGGGTTATCACCGGGGAGCTGTTTTTT CASSLALASGVITGELFF 18 TRBJ2-2 few TRBD2 TRBV7-9
TGCGCCAGCAGCTTGGAAGACGCCAGGTGGGAGACCCAGTACTTC CASSLEDARWETQYF 15 TRBJ2-5 - - TRBV5-1
TGTGCCAGGCCTCCGGGCCGGGGGAGAACAGATACGCAGTATTTT CARPPGRGRTDTQYF 15 TRBJ2-3 many - TRBV27
TGCAGTGCTAGAGATCGGCTAGCGGGGGTAGAGACCCAGTACTTC CSARDRLAGVETQYF 15 TRBJ2-5 - TRBD2 TRBV20-1